Each of the 30 T cell receptor beta chains below was sequenced from the same sample in a study of cytomegalovirus exposure and HLA in healthy donors. 13 Jbeta primers and 60 Vbeta primers were used for the PCR. The repertoire was sequenced with immunoSEQ multiplex PCR; TCRdb's copy has only in-frame clones and lacks some. The sample lists 120,000 to 150,000 clones, roughly 80% occurring once. What was sequenced was PBMCs. These receptors were obtained from a female donor in good health and CMV-seronegative.

V gene TRBV7-3 combines with J gene TRBJ2-7; 8 bases fit TRBD2. The CDR3 loop spans 16 amino acids. The V and J ends lost 3 bases and 3 bases, in that order; junction bases with no gene match: 10. Germline V CDR1 and CDR2: SGHTA, FQGTGA. CDR3 in amino acids: CASSLAPSGSFYEQYF. In DNA, the CDR3 is TGTGCCAGCAGCTTGGCCCCCAGCGGGAGTTTCTACGAGCAGTACTTC.

V gene TRBV7-9 combines with J gene TRBJ1-5, with 8 nucleotides matching TRBD1. This CDR3 comprises 16 residues. Germline V gene lookup returns CDR1 SEHNR and CDR2 FQNEAQ (reference sequence). V lost 3 bases to trimming and J lost 3 bases; unmatched junction nucleotides: 7. The CDR3 DNA reads TGTGCCAGCAGCTTTGGACAGGGCCTTTCCAATCAGCCCCAGCATTTT. Its translation: CASSFGQGLSNQPQHF.

V usage is TRBV25-1 and J usage is TRBJ2-1; 8 bases agree with TRBD2. Per the germline V gene, CDR1 is MGHDK and CDR2 is SYGVNS. This CDR3 is built from 15 residues. V was clipped by 8 bases and J by 6 bases; unmatched bases: 12. CDR3 DNA sequence: TGTGCCAGCGGGGTAGCGGGGAACCCCCGCAATGAGCAGTTCTTC. Its translation is CASGVAGNPRNEQFF.

The gene calls are TRBV7-9 and TRBJ2-1; TRBD2 matches at 13 bases. CDR1 and CDR2 from the germline V gene are SEHNR and FQNEAQ (reference sequence). With V trimmed by 6 bases and J by 5 bases, 7 bases remained unmatched. This CDR3 has 16 amino acids. In DNA, the CDR3 is TGTGCCAGCAGACCAGGACTAGCGGGAGCCGACAATGAGCAGTTCTTC. Its translation: CASRPGLAGADNEQFF.

The V and J genes are TRBV28 and TRBJ2-7; D perhaps matches TRBD1 (6 bases). CDR3 length: 14 residues. V lost 3 bases and J 5 bases, leaving 14 bases between the germline ends. Germline V gene data show CDR1 as MDHEN and CDR2 as SYDVKM. CDR3 region: CASSFRDIRNEQYF. In DNA, the CDR3 is TGTGCCAGCAGTTTCCGGGACATTCGGAACGAGCAGTACTTC.

V gene TRBV9 combines with J gene TRBJ2-3; perhaps TRBD1 as D (5 bases). CDR1 is SGDLS and CDR2 is YYNGEE in the germline V gene. The CDR3 totals 16 residues. V lost 4 bases and J 0 bases, leaving 15 bases between the germline ends. In DNA form, the CDR3 reads TGTGCCAGCAGCCTCCACCAGGGTTCTAGCACAGATACGCAGTATTTT. Its protein is CASSLHQGSSTDTQYF.

The J gene is TRBJ2-6, the V gene TRBV28; the D gene is possibly TRBD1 (6 bases). V was clipped by 2 bases and J by 0 bases, with 11 bases between them. The length of the CDR3 is 17 residues. Germline V gene data show CDR1 as MDHEN and CDR2 as SYDVKM. This CDR3 is CASSLDRRSSGANVLTF. CDR3 nucleotides: TGTGCCAGCAGTTTAGACAGGCGAAGCTCTGGGGCCAACGTCCTGACTTTC. Full variable domain (missing parts from reference TRBV28 and TRBJ2-6): DVKVTQSSRYLVKRTGEKVFLECVQDMDHENMFWYRQDPGLGLRLIYFSYDVKMKEKGDIPEGYSVSREKKERFSLILESASTNQTSMYLCASSLDRRSSGANVLTFGAGSRLTVL.

This clone was seen only a few times. The chain employs TRBV9 and TRBJ2-5; TRBD1 agrees at 9 bases. The CDR3 sequence is 16 residues long. Unmatched junction bases numbered 12, after V lost 4 bases and J lost 5 bases. CDR1 and CDR2 (germline): SGDLS, YYNGEE. CDR3 nucleotide sequence: TGTGCCAGCAGCTTCAGTCCCGGGACAGGGCTGGAGACCCAGTACTTC. This gives the protein CASSFSPGTGLETQYF.

Here the CDR3 reads CASSVRDSYTDTQYF. The CDR3 coding sequence is TGTGCCAGCAGTGTCCGGGACAGTTATACAGATACGCAGTATTTT. The rearrangement uses TRBV2 and TRBJ2-3, with TRBD1 identical over 7 bases. The CDR3 contains 15 residues. V lost 4 bases and J lost 3; bases outside the gene matches: 7. Germline CDR1 is SNHLY and CDR2 is FYNNEI.

This chain uses TRBV10-1 with TRBJ1-5; perhaps TRBD1 as D (5 bases). Germline V gene data show CDR1 as WNHNN and CDR2 as SYGVQD (reference sequence). V was pared by 7 bases and J by 2 bases, with 12 bases between. This CDR3 contains 14 residues. The CDR3, as DNA: TGCGCCAGCATTAGGGGTGCGGGCAATCAGCCCCAGCATTTT. Translating gives CASIRGAGNQPQHF.

J is TRBJ2-3 and V is TRBV14; 7 nucleotides agree with TRBD2. V gave up 5 bases and J gave up 2 bases; unmatched junction bases: 7. The CDR3 contains 15 residues. Per the germline V gene, CDR1 is SGHDN and CDR2 is FVKESK. The CDR3 sequence is CASSGGGSFTDTQYF. CDR3 DNA sequence: TGTGCCAGCAGCGGAGGCGGGAGCTTCACAGATACGCAGTATTTT.

Only a few counts were recorded for this clone. This sequence joins TRBV6-1 and TRBJ2-3; 10 bases are shared with TRBD2. The CDR3 runs 15 residues. CDR1 MNHNS and CDR2 SASEGT come from the germline V gene. The V gene end was trimmed by 7 bases and the J gene end by 3 bases; junction bases not matched to a gene: 7. In nucleotides, the CDR3 is TGTGCCAGCACCCGAGCGGGAGGGCCAACAGATACGCAGTATTTT. Amino acids: CASTRAGGPTDTQYF.

V usage is TRBV27 and J usage is TRBJ1-1; D remains unclear. V was shortened by 4 bases and J by 0 bases, with 9 bases between the two germline ends. The length of the CDR3 is 14 residues. CDR1 is MNHEY, CDR2 SMNVEV, per germline (reference sequence). The CDR3 DNA sequence: TGTGCCAGCAGTTCCTCCGGGGTGAACACTGAAGCTTTCTTT. Translation: CASSSSGVNTEAFF.

The rearrangement joins TRBV19 to TRBJ2-5; 8 bases map to TRBD1. V dropped 5 bases and J dropped 5; count of bases not matched to a gene: 7. Germline V gene data show CDR1 as LNHDA and CDR2 as SQIVND (reference sequence). The CDR3 contains 14 residues. The CDR3 bases are TGTGCCAGTAGTCCGTCAGGGGGCCGGGAGACCCAGTACTTC. Translating gives CASSPSGGRETQYF.

The chain recombines TRBV6-5 with TRBJ1-5; TRBD1 is a possible D gene (6 bases). Trimming cost V 5 bases and J 5 bases, with 10 bases left between them. Germline loops: CDR1 MNHEY, CDR2 SVGAGI. This CDR3 is built from 13 residues. As DNA, the CDR3 is TGTGCCAGCAGTAGGACAGAGTATCAGCCCCAGCATTTT. The encoded protein is CASSRTEYQPQHF.

The CDR3 here is CSAASEAGELFF. In nucleotides, the CDR3 is TGCAGCGCGGCTAGCGAGGCCGGGGAGCTGTTTTTT. The chain recombines TRBV29-1 with TRBJ2-2, with a tentative D call TRBD2 (6 bases). Germline loops: CDR1 SQVTM, CDR2 ANQGSEA. Trimming took off 7 bases at V and 6 bases at J, with 12 bases between the two ends. This CDR3 comprises 12 residues.

The V call is TRBV2, the J call TRBJ1-1; TRBD1 is a possible D gene (5 bases). Per germline, CDR1 SNHLY and CDR2 FYNNEI. The length of the CDR3 is 16 residues. V was shortened by 6 bases and J by 1 base, with 18 bases between the two germline ends. The CDR3 DNA is TGTGCCAGCAGCGCCAGTTTGGGGGGTGAGAACACTGAAGCTTTCTTT. Its translation: CASSASLGGENTEAFF. The complete variable domain, with remaining parts taken from reference TRBV2 and TRBJ1-1, reads EPEVTQTPSHQVTQMGQEVILRCVPISNHLYFYWYRQILGQKVEFLVSFYNNEISEKSEIFDDQFSVERPDGSNFTLKIRSTKLEDSAMYFCASSASLGGENTEAFFGQGTRLTVV.

J is TRBJ2-1 and V is TRBV7-2; 10 bases match TRBD2. Unmatched junction bases numbered 6, after V lost 4 bases and J lost 0 bases. Germline V gene data show CDR1 as SGHTA and CDR2 as FQGNSA. The CDR3 is 17 residues long. In DNA form, the CDR3 reads TGTGCCAGCAGCTCCTCTAGCGGGAGTATCTCCTACAATGAGCAGTTCTTC. The encoded protein is CASSSSSGSISYNEQFF.

The V and J genes are TRBV30 and TRBJ1-3; D not resolved. V lost 4 bases to trimming and J lost 2 bases, with 3 bases between them. Looked up from germline, CDR1 is GTSNPN and CDR2 is SVGIG (reference sequence). The CDR3 contains 11 residues. CDR3 in amino acids: CAWNTGNTIYF. In nucleotides, the CDR3 is TGTGCCTGGAACACTGGAAACACCATATATTTT.

The rearrangement uses TRBV4-1 and TRBJ2-2; 7 bases line up with TRBD2. The germline V gene has CDR1 MGHRA and CDR2 YSYEKL. CDR3 size: 15 residues. The trim removed 3 bases at V and 6 bases at J, leaving 7 bases unmatched. CDR3 DNA: TGCGCCAGCAGCCAGGGTAGCGGGCTCGCCGGGGAGCTGTTTTTT. Translating it yields CASSQGSGLAGELFF.

The chain couples TRBV27 to TRBJ2-1, with 8 bases identical to TRBD2. The J segment lost 4 bases and the V segment lost 6 bases, leaving 2 bases of the junction unmatched. CDR1 and CDR2 from the germline V gene are MNHEY and SMNVEV (reference sequence). The CDR3 has 13 amino acids. CDR3 sequence: CASSGTSYNEQFF. The CDR3 DNA follows: TGTGCCAGCAGCGGGACTAGTTACAATGAGCAGTTCTTC.

As regards this clone: The junction and the germline gene differ at one end; a read error may be behind it. CDR3 bases: TGTGCCAGCGGGGGACAGGACTATGGCTACACTTTC. Its translation: CASGGQDYGYTF. The rearrangement joins TRBV28 to TRBJ1-2; 8 bases fit TRBD1. The CDR3 totals 12 residues. CDR1 is MDHEN, CDR2 SYDVKM, per germline.

The J gene is TRBJ2-1, the V gene TRBV10-1, with 9 bases identical to TRBD2. The CDR3 loop spans 18 amino acids. CDR1 is WNHNN and CDR2 is SYGVQD in the germline V gene (reference sequence). The V and J ends lost 5 bases and 4 bases, in that order; junction bases with no gene match: 15. In DNA, the CDR3 is TGCGCCAGCAGTAGAATCGCCGTAGCGGGAGAAGCATACAATGAGCAGTTCTTC. This translates into CASSRIAVAGEAYNEQFF.

This chain joins TRBV14 and TRBJ2-3, with D uncertain. The length of the CDR3 is 13 residues. V was trimmed by 4 bases and J by 2 bases, leaving 7 bases between them. Looked up from germline, CDR1 is SGHDN and CDR2 is FVKESK. CDR3 DNA: TGTGCCAGCAGCCTCGCGTCCACAGATACGCAGTATTTT. Translated, it gives CASSLASTDTQYF.

The V gene is TRBV2, the J gene TRBJ1-3, with D possibly being TRBD1 (5 bases). Trimming removed 4 bases from V and 0 bases from J, with 7 bases in between. The germline V gene has CDR1 SNHLY and CDR2 FYNNEI. The CDR3 runs 14 residues. The CDR3 DNA reads as TGTGCCAGCAGTGGCGGGGGCTCTGGAAACACCATATATTTT. Encoded protein: CASSGGGSGNTIYF.

The chain is built from TRBV19 and TRBJ2-5; TRBD2 agrees at 12 bases. Germline CDR1 and CDR2: LNHDA and SQIVND (reference sequence). The length of the CDR3 is 17 residues. V was pared by 3 bases and J by 4 bases, with 9 bases of the junction left unmatched. The CDR3 protein is CASSIGTSGFGRETQYF. The CDR3 DNA sequence: TGTGCCAGTAGTATTGGGACTAGCGGGTTCGGGAGAGAGACCCAGTACTTC.

This chain uses TRBV28 with TRBJ1-2, with TRBD1 matching 7 bases. Germline CDR1 MDHEN, CDR2 SYDVKM. The ends lost 5 bases at V and 4 bases at J; junction bases unmatched: 4. The CDR3 contains 13 residues. DNA of the CDR3: TGTGCCAGCAGTACAGGGGTCGGCTATGGCTACACCTTC. Translation gives CASSTGVGYGYTF.

The genes are TRBV6-6 and TRBJ1-5, with a tentative D call TRBD1 (6 bases). CDR1 is MNHNY, CDR2 SVGAGI, per germline (reference sequence). V lost 5 bases to trimming and J lost 5 bases, with 13 bases between them. There are 14 residues in the CDR3. CDR3: CASSARGGDQPQHF. CDR3 bases: TGTGCCAGCAGTGCGAGGGGGGGGGATCAGCCCCAGCATTTT.

This clone was counted once. The chain is built from TRBV7-8 and TRBJ1-1, with 7 bases lining up with TRBD1. The V gene end was trimmed by 5 bases and the J gene end by 0 bases; junction bases not matched to a gene: 6. CDR1 SGHVS and CDR2 FQNEAQ come from the germline V gene. This CDR3 comprises 15 residues. CDR3 DNA sequence: TGTGCCAGCAGCCGGGGACAGACCTTGAACACTGAAGCTTTCTTT. This translates into CASSRGQTLNTEAFF. Using reference TRBV7-8 and TRBJ1-1 for the parts outside the CDR3, the full variable domain is GAGVSQSPRYKVAKRGQDVALRCDPISGHVSLFWYQQALGQGPEFLTYFQNEAQLDKSGLPSDRFFAERPEGSVSTLKIQRTQQEDSAVYLCASSRGQTLNTEAFFGQGTRLTVV.

The chain couples TRBV27 to TRBJ1-4; D perhaps matches TRBD1 (6 bases). CDR3 length equals 15 residues. Trimming took 5 bases from V and 8 from J, leaving 18 bases between them. Germline V lookup: CDR1 MNHEY, CDR2 SMNVEV (reference sequence). The CDR3 sequence: CASSPRGRGHEKLFF. The CDR3 nucleotides read TGTGCCAGCAGTCCCAGAGGCAGGGGTCACGAAAAACTGTTTTTT.